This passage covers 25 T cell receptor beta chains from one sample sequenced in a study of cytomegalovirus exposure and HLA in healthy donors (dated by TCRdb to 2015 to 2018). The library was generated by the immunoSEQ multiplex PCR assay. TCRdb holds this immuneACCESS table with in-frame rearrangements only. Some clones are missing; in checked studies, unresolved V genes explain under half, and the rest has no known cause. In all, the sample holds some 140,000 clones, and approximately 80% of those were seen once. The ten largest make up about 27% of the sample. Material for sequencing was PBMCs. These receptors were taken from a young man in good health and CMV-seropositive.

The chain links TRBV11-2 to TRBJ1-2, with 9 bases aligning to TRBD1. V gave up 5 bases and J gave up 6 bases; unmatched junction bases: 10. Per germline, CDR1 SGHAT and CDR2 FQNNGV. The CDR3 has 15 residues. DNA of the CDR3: TGTGCCAGCAGCGCAGTCCGGGACAGGGAGGATGGCTACACCTTC. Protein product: CASSAVRDREDGYTF.

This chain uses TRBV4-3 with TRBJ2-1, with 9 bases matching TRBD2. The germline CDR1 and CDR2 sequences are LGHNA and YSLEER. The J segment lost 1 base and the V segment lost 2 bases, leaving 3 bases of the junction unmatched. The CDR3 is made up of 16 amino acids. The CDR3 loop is CASSQLAGRSYNEQFF. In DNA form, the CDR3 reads TGCGCCAGCAGCCAACTAGCGGGGCGATCCTACAATGAGCAGTTCTTC.

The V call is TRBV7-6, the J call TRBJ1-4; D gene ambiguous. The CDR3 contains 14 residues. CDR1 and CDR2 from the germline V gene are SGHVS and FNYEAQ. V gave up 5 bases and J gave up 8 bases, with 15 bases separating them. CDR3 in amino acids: CASSQTPFAEKLFF. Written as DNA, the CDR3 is TGTGCCAGCAGCCAGACTCCCTTCGCCGAAAAACTGTTTTTT.

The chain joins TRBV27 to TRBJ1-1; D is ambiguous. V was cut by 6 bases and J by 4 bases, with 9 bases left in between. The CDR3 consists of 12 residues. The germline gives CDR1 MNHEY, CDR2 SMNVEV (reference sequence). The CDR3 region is CASRNRPTEAFF. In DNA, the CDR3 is TGTGCCAGCAGGAACAGACCCACTGAAGCTTTCTTT.

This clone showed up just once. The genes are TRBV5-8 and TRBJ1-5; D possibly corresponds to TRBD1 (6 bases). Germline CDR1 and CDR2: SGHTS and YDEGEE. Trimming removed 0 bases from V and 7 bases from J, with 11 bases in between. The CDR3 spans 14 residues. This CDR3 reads CASSLVQGWQPQHF. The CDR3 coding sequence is TGTGCCAGCAGCTTGGTGCAGGGGTGGCAGCCCCAGCATTTT. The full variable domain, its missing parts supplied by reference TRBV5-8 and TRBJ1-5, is EAGVTQSPTHLIKTRGQQATLRCSPISGHTSVYWYQQALGLGLQFLLWYDEGEERNRGNFPPRFSGRQFPNYSSELNVNALELEDSALYLCASSLVQGWQPQHFGDGTRLSIL.

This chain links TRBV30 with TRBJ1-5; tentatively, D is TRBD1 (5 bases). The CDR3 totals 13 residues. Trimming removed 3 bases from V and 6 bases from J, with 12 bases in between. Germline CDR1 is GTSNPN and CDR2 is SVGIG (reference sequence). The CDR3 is CAWSPGGSQPQHF. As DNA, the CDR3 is TGTGCCTGGAGCCCGGGGGGGAGTCAGCCCCAGCATTTT.

CDR3 DNA: TGTGCCTGGAGTTCATTACTAGCAGTGCCGCGCGAGCAGTACTTC. Translation: CAWSSLLAVPREQYF. This chain connects TRBV30 to TRBJ2-7; TRBD2 is a possible D gene (6 bases). This CDR3 is 15 amino acids long. V dropped 2 bases and J dropped 6 bases, with 20 bases sitting between them. The germline V gene encodes CDR1 GTSNPN and CDR2 SVGIG (reference sequence).

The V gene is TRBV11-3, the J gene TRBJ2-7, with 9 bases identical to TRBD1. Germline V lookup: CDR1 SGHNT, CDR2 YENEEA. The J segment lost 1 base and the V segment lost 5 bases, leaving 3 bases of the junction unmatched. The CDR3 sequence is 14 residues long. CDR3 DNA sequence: TGTGCCAGCAGCCGGGACAGGGTGTCCTACGAGCAGTACTTC. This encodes CASSRDRVSYEQYF.

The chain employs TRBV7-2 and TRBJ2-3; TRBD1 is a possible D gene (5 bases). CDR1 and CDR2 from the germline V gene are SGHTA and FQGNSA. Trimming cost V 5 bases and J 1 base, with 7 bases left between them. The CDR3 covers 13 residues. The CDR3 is CASSGAGTDTQYF. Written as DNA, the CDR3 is TGTGCCAGCAGCGGGGCCGGCACAGATACGCAGTATTTT.

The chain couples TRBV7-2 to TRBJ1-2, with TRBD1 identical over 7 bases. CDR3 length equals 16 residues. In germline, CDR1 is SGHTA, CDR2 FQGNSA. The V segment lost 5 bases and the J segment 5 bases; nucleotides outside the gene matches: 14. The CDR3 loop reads CASSTWTGAPVYGYTF. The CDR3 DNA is TGTGCCAGCAGCACTTGGACAGGCGCCCCCGTTTATGGCTACACCTTC.

The CDR3 loop is CASSSVDRGPTDTQYF. The CDR3 bases are TGTGCCAGCAGTTCGGTGGACAGGGGGCCTACAGATACGCAGTATTTT. The rearrangement joins TRBV6-5 to TRBJ2-3; 11 bases align to TRBD1. Germline lookup yields CDR1 MNHEY and CDR2 SVGAGI. This CDR3 has 16 amino acids. The V segment lost 4 bases and the J segment 3 bases; nucleotides outside the gene matches: 6.

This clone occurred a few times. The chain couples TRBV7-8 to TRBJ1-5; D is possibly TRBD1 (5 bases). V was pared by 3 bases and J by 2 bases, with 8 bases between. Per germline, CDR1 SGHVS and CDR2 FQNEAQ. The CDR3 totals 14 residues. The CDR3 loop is CASSFPGGNQPQHF. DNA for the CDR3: TGTGCCAGCAGCTTCCCGGGGGGCAATCAGCCCCAGCATTTT.

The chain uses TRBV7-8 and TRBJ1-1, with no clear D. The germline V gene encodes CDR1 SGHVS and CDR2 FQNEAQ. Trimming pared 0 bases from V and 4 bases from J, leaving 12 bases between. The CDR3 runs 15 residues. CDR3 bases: TGTGCCAGCAGCTTAGCGAACCCTAGGTCCACTGAAGCTTTCTTT. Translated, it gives CASSLANPRSTEAFF.

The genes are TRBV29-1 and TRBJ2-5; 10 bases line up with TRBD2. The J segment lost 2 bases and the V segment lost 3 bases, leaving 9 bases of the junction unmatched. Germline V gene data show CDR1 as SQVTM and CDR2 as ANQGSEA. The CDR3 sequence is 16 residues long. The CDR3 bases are TGCAGCGTTGACCCCCAACTAGCGGGGATACAAGAGACCCAGTACTTC. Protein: CSVDPQLAGIQETQYF.

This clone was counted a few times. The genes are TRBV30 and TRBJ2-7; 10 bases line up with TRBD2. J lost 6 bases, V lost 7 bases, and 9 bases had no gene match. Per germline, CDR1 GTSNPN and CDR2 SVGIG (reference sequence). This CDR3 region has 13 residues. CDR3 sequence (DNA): TGTGCCTTCCTTTGGACTAGCGGCGCCGAGCAGTACTTC. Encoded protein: CAFLWTSGAEQYF.

This chain's CDR3 is CASSLGDRGEQYF. The CDR3 coding sequence is TGTGCCAGCAGCTTAGGGGACAGGGGCGAGCAGTACTTC. The chain has TRBV7-8 and TRBJ2-7, with 10 bases matching TRBD1. Looked up from germline, CDR1 is SGHVS and CDR2 is FQNEAQ. J gave up 6 bases and V 1 base, and 0 bases lay outside the gene matches. The CDR3 covers 13 residues.

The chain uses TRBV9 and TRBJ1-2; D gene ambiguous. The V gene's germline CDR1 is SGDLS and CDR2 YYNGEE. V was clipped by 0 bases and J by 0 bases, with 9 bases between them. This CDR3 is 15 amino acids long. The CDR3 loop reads CASSVDPRANYGYTF. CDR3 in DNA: TGTGCCAGCAGCGTAGACCCGAGGGCTAACTATGGCTACACCTTC.

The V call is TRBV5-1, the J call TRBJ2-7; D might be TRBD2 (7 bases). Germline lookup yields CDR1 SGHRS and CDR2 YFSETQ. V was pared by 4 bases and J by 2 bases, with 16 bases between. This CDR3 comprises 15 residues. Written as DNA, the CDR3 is TGCGCCAGCAGCCTATGGGGGGGGCTGACCTACGAGCAGTACTTC. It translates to CASSLWGGLTYEQYF.

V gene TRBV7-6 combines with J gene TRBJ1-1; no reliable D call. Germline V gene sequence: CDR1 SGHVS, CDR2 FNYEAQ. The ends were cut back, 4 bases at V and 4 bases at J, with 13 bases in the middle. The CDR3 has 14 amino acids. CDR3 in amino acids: CASSSRVVGTEAFF. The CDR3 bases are TGTGCCAGCAGCTCGAGGGTGGTCGGCACTGAAGCTTTCTTT.

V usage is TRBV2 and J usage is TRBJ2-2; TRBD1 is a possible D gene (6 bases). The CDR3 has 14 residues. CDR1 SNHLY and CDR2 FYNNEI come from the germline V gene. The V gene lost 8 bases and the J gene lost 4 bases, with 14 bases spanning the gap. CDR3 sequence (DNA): TGTGCCAGCTTCCCAGGGGCTGGCACCGGGGAGCTGTTTTTT. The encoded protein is CASFPGAGTGELFF. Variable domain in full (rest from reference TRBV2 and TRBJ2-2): EPEVTQTPSHQVTQMGQEVILRCVPISNHLYFYWYRQILGQKVEFLVSFYNNEISEKSEIFDDQFSVERPDGSNFTLKIRSTKLEDSAMYFCASFPGAGTGELFFGEGSRLTVL.

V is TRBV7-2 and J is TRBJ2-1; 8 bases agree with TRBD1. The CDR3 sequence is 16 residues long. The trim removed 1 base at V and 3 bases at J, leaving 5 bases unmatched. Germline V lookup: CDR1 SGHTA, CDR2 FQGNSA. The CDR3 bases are TGTGCCAGCAGCTTAGGGACAGGGAACAACTACAATGAGCAGTTCTTC. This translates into CASSLGTGNNYNEQFF.

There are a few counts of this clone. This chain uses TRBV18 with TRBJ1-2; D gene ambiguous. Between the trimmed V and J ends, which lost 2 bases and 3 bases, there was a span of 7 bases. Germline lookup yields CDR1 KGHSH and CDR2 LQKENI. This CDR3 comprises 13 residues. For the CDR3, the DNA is TGTGCCAGCTCACCAAACAGCTACTATGGCTACACCTTC. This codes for CASSPNSYYGYTF.

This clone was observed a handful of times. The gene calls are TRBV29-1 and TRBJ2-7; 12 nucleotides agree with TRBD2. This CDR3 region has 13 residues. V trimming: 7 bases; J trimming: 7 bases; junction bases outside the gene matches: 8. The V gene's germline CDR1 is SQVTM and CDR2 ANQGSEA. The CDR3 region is CSARTSGKGEQYF. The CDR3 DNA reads TGCAGCGCTCGGACTAGCGGGAAGGGAGAGCAGTACTTC.

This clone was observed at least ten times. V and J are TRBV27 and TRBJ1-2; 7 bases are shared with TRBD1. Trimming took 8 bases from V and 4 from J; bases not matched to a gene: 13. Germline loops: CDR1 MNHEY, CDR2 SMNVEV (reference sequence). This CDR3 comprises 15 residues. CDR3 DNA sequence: TGTGCCAGCGGACTGAGGGCAGGGGGAGGCTATGGCTACACCTTC. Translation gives CASGLRAGGGYGYTF.

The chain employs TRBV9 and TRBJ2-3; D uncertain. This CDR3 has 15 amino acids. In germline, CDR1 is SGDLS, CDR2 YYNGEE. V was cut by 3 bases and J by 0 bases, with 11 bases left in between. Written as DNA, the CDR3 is TGTGCCAGCAGCGCGGATGGGCCGAGCACAGATACGCAGTATTTT. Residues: CASSADGPSTDTQYF.